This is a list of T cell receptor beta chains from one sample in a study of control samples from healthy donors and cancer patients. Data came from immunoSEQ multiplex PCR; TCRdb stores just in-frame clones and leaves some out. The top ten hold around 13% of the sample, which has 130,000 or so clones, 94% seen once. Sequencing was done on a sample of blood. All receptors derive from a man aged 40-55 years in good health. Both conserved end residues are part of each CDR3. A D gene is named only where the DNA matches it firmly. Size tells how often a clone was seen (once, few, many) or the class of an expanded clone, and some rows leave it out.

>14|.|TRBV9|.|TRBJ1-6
CASSVDAFASPLHF
TGTGCCAGCAGCGTAGACGCGTTCGCTTCACCCCTCCACTTT
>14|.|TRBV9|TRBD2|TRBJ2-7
CASSSGGARYEQYF
TGTGCCAGTAGCAGCGGGGGCGCACGCTACGAGCAGTACTTC
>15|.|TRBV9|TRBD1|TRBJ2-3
CASSDLTGGTDTQYF
TGTGCCAGCAGTGATTTGACAGGGGGCACAGATACGCAGTATTTT
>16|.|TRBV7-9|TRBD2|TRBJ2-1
CASSLEWRAGVYEQFF
TGTGCCAGCAGCTTAGAGTGGCGAGCGGGGGTATATGAGCAGTTCTTC
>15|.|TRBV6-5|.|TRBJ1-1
CASSPDWGSVTEAFF
TGTGCCAGCAGCCCCGATTGGGGTTCTGTCACTGAAGCTTTCTTT
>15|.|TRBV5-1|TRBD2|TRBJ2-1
CASSTGTSDNNEQFF
TGCGCCAGCAGCACCGGGACTAGCGATAACAATGAGCAGTTCTTC
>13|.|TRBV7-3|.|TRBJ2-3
CASSSGFIDTQYF
TGTGCCAGCAGTTCGGGGTTTATAGATACGCAGTATTTT
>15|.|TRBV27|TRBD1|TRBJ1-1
CASSAKTGVNTEAFF
TGTGCCAGCAGTGCTAAGACAGGGGTGAACACTGAAGCTTTCTTT
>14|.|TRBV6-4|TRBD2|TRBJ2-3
CASSDGLEADTQYF
TGTGCCAGCAGTGACGGACTAGAGGCAGATACGCAGTATTTT
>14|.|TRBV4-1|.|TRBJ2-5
CASSQPTGVETQYF
TGCGCCAGCAGCCAACCGACAGGAGTGGAGACCCAGTACTTC
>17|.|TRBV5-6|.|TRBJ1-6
CASSSGQSRTYNSPLHF
TGTGCCAGCAGCTCTGGACAGTCAAGAACCTATAATTCACCCCTCCACTTT
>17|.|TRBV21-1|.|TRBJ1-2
CASRSRSDRTISYGYTF
TGTGCCAGCCGTTCAAGATCCGACAGAACCATAAGCTATGGCTACACCTTC
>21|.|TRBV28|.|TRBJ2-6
CASSFGPDRRVSISGANVLTF
TGTGCCAGCAGTTTCGGGCCCGACAGGAGAGTATCAATCTCTGGGGCCAACGTCCTGACTTTC
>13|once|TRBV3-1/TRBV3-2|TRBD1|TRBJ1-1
CASRDRGNTEAFF
TGTGCCAGCAGAGACAGGGGGAACACTGAAGCTTTCTTT
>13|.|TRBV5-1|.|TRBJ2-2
CASSADGTGELFF
TGCGCCAGCAGCGCTGACGGCACCGGGGAGCTGTTTTTT
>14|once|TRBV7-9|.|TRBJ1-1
CASSLSWQFTEAFF
TGTGCCAGCAGCTTATCGTGGCAGTTCACTGAAGCTTTCTTT
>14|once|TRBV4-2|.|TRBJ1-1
CASSQDRDRDEAFF
TGTGCCAGCAGCCAAGACCGAGACAGAGACGAAGCTTTCTTT
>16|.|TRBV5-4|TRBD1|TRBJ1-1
CASSMDRGRRYTEAFF
TGTGCCAGCAGCATGGACAGGGGGCGGAGGTACACTGAAGCTTTCTTT
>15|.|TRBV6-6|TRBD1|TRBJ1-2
CASRKRTGEGNGYTF
TGTGCCAGCAGGAAACGGACAGGGGAAGGAAATGGCTACACCTTC
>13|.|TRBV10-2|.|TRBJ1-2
CASSGSGEVGYTF
TGCGCCAGCAGTGGGTCAGGGGAAGTCGGCTACACCTTC
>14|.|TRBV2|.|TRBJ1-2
CASRSGRNNYGYTF
TGTGCCAGCAGATCGGGCCGTAATAACTATGGCTACACCTTC
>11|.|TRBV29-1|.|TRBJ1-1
CSVGTEIEAFF
TGCAGCGTTGGGACGGAGATTGAAGCTTTCTTT
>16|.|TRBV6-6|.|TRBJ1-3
CASSYSNQASGNTIYF
TGTGCCAGCAGTTACTCGAACCAGGCCTCTGGAAACACCATATATTTT
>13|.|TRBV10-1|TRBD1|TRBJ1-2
CASILDRGHGYTF
TGCGCCAGCATTCTGGACAGGGGACACGGCTACACCTTC
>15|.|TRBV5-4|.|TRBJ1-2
CASSLAASNNYGYTF
TGTGCCAGCAGCTTGGCGGCCAGCAATAACTATGGCTACACCTTC
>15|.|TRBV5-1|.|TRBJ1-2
CASSLNREVGYGYTF
TGCGCCAGCAGCTTGAACAGGGAAGTCGGTTATGGCTACACCTTC
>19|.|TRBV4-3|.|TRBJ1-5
CASSQFWVRQLDSNQPQHF
TGCGCCAGCAGCCAATTCTGGGTTCGCCAATTGGATAGCAATCAGCCCCAGCATTTT
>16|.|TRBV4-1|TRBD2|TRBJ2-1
CASSQVQRGGYNEQFF
TGCGCCAGCAGCCAAGTCCAGCGGGGGGGCTACAATGAGCAGTTCTTC
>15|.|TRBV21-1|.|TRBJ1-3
CASSPDDLSGNTIYF
TGTGCCAGCAGCCCGGATGACCTCTCTGGAAACACCATATATTTT
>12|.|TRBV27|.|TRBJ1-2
CASSTGNRGYTF
TGTGCCAGCAGTACAGGGAATCGAGGCTACACCTTC
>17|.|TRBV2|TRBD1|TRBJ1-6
CASSGTGGGGYNSPLHF
TGTGCCAGCAGTGGAACAGGGGGCGGGGGCTATAATTCACCCCTCCACTTT
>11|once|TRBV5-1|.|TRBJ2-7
CASSSTYEQYF
TGCGCCAGCAGCAGCACCTACGAGCAGTACTTC
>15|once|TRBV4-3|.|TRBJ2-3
CASSQAATSTDTQYF
TGCGCCAGCAGCCAAGCGGCAACTAGCACAGATACGCAGTATTTT
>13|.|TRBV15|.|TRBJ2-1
CATSETSYNEQFF
TGTGCCACCTCGGAGACTTCCTACAATGAGCAGTTCTTC
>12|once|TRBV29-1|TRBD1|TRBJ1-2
CSVDGTGGGYTF
TGCAGCGTTGACGGGACAGGTGGTGGCTACACCTTC
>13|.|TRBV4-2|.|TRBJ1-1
CASSPEGNTEAFF
TGTGCCAGCAGCCCTGAGGGGAACACTGAAGCTTTCTTT
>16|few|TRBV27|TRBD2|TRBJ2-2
CASLGLGSMHTGELFF
TGTGCCAGCCTCGGACTAGGCTCGATGCACACCGGGGAGCTGTTTTTT
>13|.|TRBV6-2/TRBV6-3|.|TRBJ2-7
CASSYGISYEQYF
TGTGCCAGCAGTTACGGGATCTCCTACGAGCAGTACTTC
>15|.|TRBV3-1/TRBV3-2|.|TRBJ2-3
CASSQERGSTDTQYF
TGTGCCAGCAGCCAAGAAAGGGGTTCCACAGATACGCAGTATTTT
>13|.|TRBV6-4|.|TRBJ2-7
CASSVIEGYEQYF
TGTGCCAGCAGTGTAATTGAGGGCTACGAGCAGTACTTC
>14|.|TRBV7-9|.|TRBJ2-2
CASSLGLDTGELFF
TGTGCCAGCAGCTTAGGACTCGACACCGGGGAGCTGTTTTTT
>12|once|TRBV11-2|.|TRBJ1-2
CASSFGVTPDTF
TGTGCCAGCAGCTTCGGAGTGACACCCGACACCTTC
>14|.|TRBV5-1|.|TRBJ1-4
CASSLDIANEKLFF
TGCGCCAGCAGCTTGGATATCGCTAATGAAAAACTGTTTTTT
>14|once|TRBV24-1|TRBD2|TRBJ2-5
CATSGTGGLETQYF
TGTGCCACCAGTGGGACGGGGGGGCTTGAGACCCAGTACTTC
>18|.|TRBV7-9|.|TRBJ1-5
CASSLGVGGELSNQPQHF
TGTGCCAGCAGCTTAGGTGTGGGGGGAGAATTAAGCAATCAGCCCCAGCATTTT
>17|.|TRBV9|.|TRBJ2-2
CASSVGRRAENTGELFF
TGTGCCAGCAGCGTAGGTCGCAGGGCGGAGAACACCGGGGAGCTGTTTTTT
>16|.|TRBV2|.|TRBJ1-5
CASSEDEGYSNQPQHF
TGTGCCAGCAGTGAAGATGAGGGCTATAGCAATCAGCCCCAGCATTTT
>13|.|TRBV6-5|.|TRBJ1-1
CASRPIGNTEAFF
TGTGCCAGCAGGCCGATCGGGAACACTGAAGCTTTCTTT
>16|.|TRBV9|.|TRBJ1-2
CASSPREGRKDYGYTF
TGTGCCAGCAGCCCCCGCGAGGGAAGGAAGGACTATGGCTACACCTTC
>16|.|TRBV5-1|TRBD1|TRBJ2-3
CASSLGGQGRADTQYF
TGCGCCAGCAGCTTGGGAGGACAGGGTCGTGCAGATACGCAGTATTTT
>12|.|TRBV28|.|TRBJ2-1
CASSLERDEQFF
TGTGCCAGCAGTTTAGAGAGGGATGAGCAGTTCTTC
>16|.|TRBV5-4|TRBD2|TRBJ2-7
CASSLGLAEFYYEQYF
TGTGCCAGCAGCTTGGGGCTAGCGGAATTTTACTACGAGCAGTACTTC
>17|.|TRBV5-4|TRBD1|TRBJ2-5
CASSSARGQGGRETQYF
TGTGCCAGCAGCTCCGCCCGGGGACAGGGGGGAAGGGAGACCCAGTACTTC
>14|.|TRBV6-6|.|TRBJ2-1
CASRTPSSYNEQFF
TGTGCCAGCAGGACTCCCAGCTCCTACAATGAGCAGTTCTTC
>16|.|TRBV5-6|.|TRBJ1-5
CASSFWTEDSNQPQHF
TGTGCCAGCAGCTTCTGGACAGAAGATAGCAATCAGCCCCAGCATTTT
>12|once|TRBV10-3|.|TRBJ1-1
CATGGGNTEAFF
TGTGCCACCGGGGGGGGGAACACTGAAGCTTTCTTT
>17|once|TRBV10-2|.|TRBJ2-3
CASSESMSSSGADTQYF
TGCGCCAGCAGTGAGAGTATGTCTTCTTCAGGGGCAGATACGCAGTATTTT
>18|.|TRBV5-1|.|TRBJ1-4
CASSYGQLRFSPNEKLFF
TGCGCCAGCAGCTACGGTCAACTTCGCTTCAGCCCTAATGAAAAACTGTTTTTT